This note documents a single TCR beta chain sequence. This specimen belongs to a study of blood T cell repertoires in COVID-19. About the research overall: From the United States, Italy and Spain came samples of acute and convalescent COVID-19. PBMCs, B-cell-depleted T cells, or T cells provided the cDNA or gDNA that made up the material.

Per the study methods: Reference gene primers were amplified, and this amplification served to estimate nucleated cell counts. Produced via immunoSEQ multiplex PCR; TCRdb's table is partial and in-frame only. The V and J calls and clone size come from that table; D and trimming were worked out from the DNA. In the table there are 300,000 to 350,000 clones, roughly 90% of which are singletons. The sample was peripheral blood. This clonotype originated in a woman in her 70s with COVID-19, enrolled during active disease.

The CDR3 sequence: CASRDRDNTEAFF. DNA for the CDR3: TGTGCCAGCAGGGACAGGGACAACACTGAAGCTTTCTTT. The chain joins TRBV6-6 to TRBJ1-1, with TRBD1 identical over 8 bases. With 6 bases clipped from V and 2 bases from J, the junction kept 2 bases outside the gene matches. The CDR3 is 13 amino acids. Per the germline V gene, CDR1 is MNHNY and CDR2 is SVGAGI (reference sequence).